The 6 T cell receptor beta chains in this list originate from one sample, sequenced in a study of T cell responses to AZD1222 COVID-19 vaccine (dated by TCRdb to 2020 to 2022). The time point label of this sample denotes: about 28 days (+/-7) after the second vaccine dose. This sample's treatment or condition label indicates: meningococcal conjugate vaccine given as trial control. The method behind the library was the immunoSEQ multiplex PCR assay. What TCRdb holds here is the immuneACCESS table cut down to in-frame rearrangements. Part of the clones is not present; checked against another copy, under half of the missing clones reflect an unresolved V gene, and the others are unexplained. This sample lists 200,000 to 250,000 clones; around 94% were detected once. The ten largest clones take up around 1.8% of the sample. This specimen consisted of peripheral blood, obtained 28 days after the second dose of the MenACWY control vaccine. These receptors all stem from an adult who received the MenACWY meningococcal vaccine as a control.

This rearrangement joins TRBV10-3 to TRBJ2-7; the D call may be TRBD1 or TRBD2 (6 bases each). CDR1 and CDR2 from the germline V gene are ENHRY and SYGVKD. CDR3 size: 14 residues. V was trimmed by 6 bases and J by 6 bases, leaving 18 bases between them. CDR3 amino acids: CAIRMTGGPGEQYF. DNA of the CDR3: TGTGCCATCAGAATGACAGGAGGGCCGGGCGAGCAGTACTTC.

The V and J genes are TRBV11-2 and TRBJ1-3; D is ambiguous. This CDR3 has 16 residues. The V and J ends lost 2 bases and 0 bases respectively, with 11 bases between them. Per the germline V gene, CDR1 is SGHAT and CDR2 is FQNNGV. The CDR3 loop reads CASSLKDPGSGNTIYF. In DNA form, the CDR3 reads TGTGCCAGCAGCTTAAAAGATCCGGGCTCTGGAAACACCATATATTTT.

The rearrangement joins TRBV27 to TRBJ2-3, with a weak D call TRBD2 (7 bases). CDR1 and CDR2 from the germline V gene are MNHEY and SMNVEV (reference sequence). The CDR3 runs to 13 residues. The V end lost 4 bases, the J end lost 4 bases, and 9 bases lay between the germline ends. The CDR3 region has the DNA TGTGCCAGCAGTTGGGGGGGGCCAGATACGCAGTATTTT. It yields the protein CASSWGGPDTQYF.

The chain links TRBV15 to TRBJ1-2, with TRBD1 matching 11 bases. CDR1 and CDR2 from the germline V gene are LNHNV and YYDKDF (reference sequence). This CDR3 comprises 16 residues. V lost 3 bases and J lost 4; bases outside the gene matches: 7. DNA of the CDR3: TGTGCCACCAGCAGGGAAGGGGGGACAGGGGGCTATGGCTACACCTTC. This encodes CATSREGGTGGYGYTF.

This chain uses TRBV7-9 with TRBJ2-3, with TRBD2 identical over 7 bases. The CDR3 spans 17 residues. V lost 0 bases and J lost 1; bases outside the gene matches: 7. The germline V gene encodes CDR1 SEHNR and CDR2 FQNEAQ (reference sequence). In DNA form, the CDR3 reads TGTGCCAGCAGCTTAGCCCGGGAGGTGATACGCACAGATACGCAGTATTTT. It yields the protein CASSLAREVIRTDTQYF.

The J gene is TRBJ1-2, the V gene TRBV6-5, with 8 bases identical to TRBD1. The CDR3 length is 16 residues. Germline V gives CDR1 MNHEY, CDR2 SVGAGI. After removal of 0 bases from V and 6 bases from J, the junction contained 9 bases not matched to a gene. The CDR3 DNA is TGTGCCAGCAGTTACTCGGTGCTCACAGGGGGGGATGGCTACACCTTC. The encoded protein is CASSYSVLTGGDGYTF.